This T cell receptor beta chain is from a study of blood T cell repertoires in COVID-19. Study background: The cDNA or gDNA used as material had been derived from T cells, B-cell-depleted T cells, or PBMCs.

V gave up 6 bases and J gave up 1 base; unmatched junction bases: 5. The V gene's germline CDR1 is MDHEN and CDR2 SYDVKM. This CDR3 is built from 16 residues. Per the study methods: Using reference gene primer amplification, nucleated cell counts were estimated. Produced via immunoSEQ multiplex PCR; TCRdb's table is partial and in-frame only. The D gene and trimming were derived from the DNA, and the V and J assignments and clone size from that table. The top ten clones hold roughly 4% of a sample with approximately 250,000 clones, 80% to 90% of them seen once. This receptor was obtained from a man between 60 and 75 years old with acute or convalescent COVID-19. Sequencing was carried out using peripheral blood. The chain is built from TRBV28 and TRBJ2-1; 11 nucleotides match TRBD2. CDR3 sequence reads: CASRSSGRLSYNEQFF. For the CDR3, the DNA is TGTGCCAGCAGATCTAGCGGGAGGCTTTCCTACAATGAGCAGTTCTTC.